This passage covers 27 T cell receptor beta chains from one sample sequenced in a study of blood T cell repertoires in COVID-19. Sequencing was performed with immunoSEQ multiplex PCR; in TCRdb, only in-frame clones are kept and a portion is missing. The table includes about 50,000 clones, about four fifths detected once. Source material: peripheral blood. The receptor source for this set is a man in his 70s with active COVID-19.

This chain uses TRBV4-3 with TRBJ2-2; 7 bases are shared with TRBD2. The germline gives CDR1 LGHNA, CDR2 YSLEER. This CDR3 has 16 amino acids. V lost 3 bases, J lost 7 bases, and 11 bases stayed unmatched. Here the CDR3 reads CASSQAASGTNGELFF. The CDR3 nucleotides are TGCGCCAGCAGCCAGGCTGCGAGCGGGACTAACGGGGAGCTGTTTTTT.

This rearrangement joins TRBV4-1 to TRBJ2-1, with TRBD2 matching 10 bases. The CDR3 loop spans 18 amino acids. The germline V gene encodes CDR1 MGHRA and CDR2 YSYEKL. Trimming took 2 bases from V and 8 from J; bases not matched to a gene: 15. CDR3 loop: CASSQRLSSGSWGDEQFF. In DNA form, the CDR3 reads TGCGCCAGCAGCCAACGACTCTCTAGCGGGAGTTGGGGTGATGAGCAGTTCTTC.

This chain uses TRBV6-5 with TRBJ1-2, with D maybe TRBD1 (6 bases). Germline-derived CDR1 and CDR2 are MNHEY and SVGAGI. Between the trimmed V and J ends, which lost 6 bases and 2 bases, there was a span of 16 bases. The length of the CDR3 is 15 residues. The CDR3 here is CASRPGGGGNYGYTF. Written as DNA, the CDR3 is TGTGCCAGCAGACCCGGGGGGGGCGGCAACTATGGCTACACCTTC.

This clone was recorded only once. The chain couples TRBV6-1 to TRBJ2-1; unclear D gene. Germline V CDR1 and CDR2: MNHNS, SASEGT. Trimming took 1 base from V and 3 from J, leaving 4 bases between them. This CDR3 is built from 13 residues. The CDR3 region is CASSEGHYNEQFF. The CDR3 nucleotides are TGTGCCAGCAGTGAAGGGCACTACAATGAGCAGTTCTTC.

The V gene is TRBV7-9, the J gene TRBJ2-1; tentative D call: TRBD2 (5 bases). Per the germline V gene, CDR1 is SEHNR and CDR2 is FQNEAQ (reference sequence). V lost 5 bases and J 1 base, leaving 12 bases between the germline ends. CDR3 length: 15 amino acids. CDR3 region: CASSPLRGSYNEQFF. The CDR3, as DNA: TGTGCCAGCAGCCCACTCCGGGGATCCTACAATGAGCAGTTCTTC.

The chain employs TRBV6-5 and TRBJ1-5, with TRBD1 as a possible D gene (5 bases). The CDR3 runs 13 residues. Deletions cut 6 bases from V and 7 bases from J, with 13 bases between. The germline V gene has CDR1 MNHEY and CDR2 SVGAGI. DNA of the CDR3: TGTGCCAGCAGCCGGGGGTCAGACCAGCCCCAGCATTTT. It translates to CASSRGSDQPQHF.

This rearrangement joins TRBV7-8 to TRBJ2-7; TRBD1 might be the D (5 bases). This CDR3 contains 12 residues. Germline loops: CDR1 SGHVS, CDR2 FQNEAQ. The V gene lost 5 bases and the J gene lost 6 bases, with 11 bases spanning the gap. The CDR3 coding sequence is TGTGCCAGCAGCCCAGACAGAGGCGAGCAGTACTTC. Protein: CASSPDRGEQYF.

The CDR3 DNA reads TGTGCCAGCAGCGCTAATCCCGGGACAGGCGACAACACTGAAGCTTTCTTT. This gives the protein CASSANPGTGDNTEAFF. The V and J genes are TRBV9 and TRBJ1-1, with 8 bases aligning to TRBD1. The germline V gene encodes CDR1 SGDLS and CDR2 YYNGEE. Trimming removed 3 bases from V and 2 bases from J; junction bases left unmatched: 12. This CDR3 spans 17 amino acids.

The gene calls are TRBV7-6 and TRBJ1-5; 7 bases line up with TRBD1. The V segment lost 2 bases and the J segment 5 bases; nucleotides outside the gene matches: 9. Germline CDR1 is SGHVS and CDR2 is FNYEAQ. The CDR3 length is 16 residues. The CDR3, as DNA: TGTGCCAGCAGCTTACAAGGGGGCAGGTTGGATCAGCCCCAGCATTTT. The encoded protein is CASSLQGGRLDQPQHF. Complete variable domain (other parts from reference TRBV7-6 and TRBJ1-5): GAGVSQSPRYKVTKRGQDVALRCDPISGHVSLYWYRQALGQGPEFLTYFNYEAQQDKSGLPNDRFSAERPEGSISTLTIQRTEQRDSAMYRCASSLQGGRLDQPQHFGDGTRLSIL.

This sequence joins TRBV5-1 and TRBJ1-1, with D perhaps matching TRBD1 (6 bases). CDR3 length: 15 residues. CDR1 is SGHRS, CDR2 YFSETQ, per germline. V shed 6 bases and J shed 2 bases, with 17 bases lying between them. The CDR3 is CASTGSMTGNTEAFF. DNA of the CDR3: TGCGCCAGCACCGGGTCGATGACAGGAAACACTGAAGCTTTCTTT.

The DNA for the CDR3 is TGTGCCACCAGCCTGGGACAGGGTGGTTCACCCCTCCACTTT. Encoded protein: CATSLGQGGSPLHF. The V and J genes are TRBV15 and TRBJ1-6, with 9 positions matching TRBD1. The CDR3 is 14 residues long. The V segment lost 5 bases and the J segment 9 bases; nucleotides outside the gene matches: 5. Per germline, CDR1 LNHNV and CDR2 YYDKDF (reference sequence).

The count of this clone is one. The V call is TRBV27, the J call TRBJ2-1; the match to TRBD2 covers 14 bases. CDR3 size: 18 residues. J gave up 6 bases and V 6 bases, and 13 bases lay outside the gene matches. The germline gives CDR1 MNHEY, CDR2 SMNVEV (reference sequence). DNA of the CDR3: TGTGCCAGCAGACAATCAGGACTAGCGGGAGGTTTTCCCAATGAGCAGTTCTTC. Translating it yields CASRQSGLAGGFPNEQFF.

A single count supports this clone. The chain has TRBV4-3 and TRBJ1-3; no clear D gene. V was clipped by 3 bases and J by 4 bases, with 7 bases between them. CDR1 is LGHNA and CDR2 is YSLEER in the germline V gene. CDR3 length equals 13 residues. The DNA for the CDR3 is TGCGCCAGCAGCCAGAACTTGGGAAACACCATATATTTT. Translating it yields CASSQNLGNTIYF.

V usage is TRBV6-5 and J usage is TRBJ1-6; 10 bases line up with TRBD1. The J segment lost 10 bases and the V segment lost 7 bases, leaving 10 bases of the junction unmatched. Germline V gene lookup returns CDR1 MNHEY and CDR2 SVGAGI. The CDR3 extends over 15 amino acids. The CDR3 sequence is CASTPRGTGDSPLHF. Here the CDR3 DNA reads TGTGCCAGCACCCCGAGGGGGACAGGGGACTCACCCCTCCACTTT.

J is TRBJ2-2 and V is TRBV24-1, with TRBD2 identical over 8 bases. The CDR3 extends over 17 amino acids. Germline CDR1 reads KGHDR; CDR2 reads SFDVKD. The J segment lost 0 bases and the V segment lost 5 bases, leaving 7 bases of the junction unmatched. The CDR3 coding sequence is TGTGCCACCAGTGCTATGCCGGGACTAGCGAACACCGGGGAGCTGTTTTTT. This gives the protein CATSAMPGLANTGELFF.

This rearrangement joins TRBV6-2 or TRBV6-3 to TRBJ2-2; D is perhaps TRBD1 (6 bases). This CDR3 spans 18 amino acids. Trimming took 1 base from V and 6 from J, leaving 21 bases between them. CDR1 is MNHEY, CDR2 SVGEGT, per germline. The CDR3 sequence: CASSYFEVGQGLAGELFF. The CDR3 DNA sequence: TGTGCCAGCAGTTACTTCGAAGTGGGGCAGGGGCTCGCCGGGGAGCTGTTTTTT.

The chain joins TRBV4-1 to TRBJ2-7; D is possibly TRBD2 (6 bases). Trimming stripped 1 base from V and 5 bases from J, with 21 bases between. This CDR3 is built from 17 residues. The germline CDR1 and CDR2 sequences are MGHRA and YSYEKL. The CDR3 nucleotides are TGCGCCAGCAGCCAAGTCCGGGGTCCGCGGCGGGATCACGAGCAGTACTTC. Its translation: CASSQVRGPRRDHEQYF.

The chain uses TRBV5-6 and TRBJ2-7, with 14 bases matching TRBD2. V gave up 2 bases and J gave up 3 bases; unmatched junction bases: 1. This CDR3 has 15 amino acids. CDR1 SGHDT and CDR2 YYEEEE come from the germline V gene. The CDR3 region is CASSFGTSGSYEQYF. In DNA form, the CDR3 reads TGTGCCAGCAGCTTCGGGACTAGCGGGAGCTACGAGCAGTACTTC.

V is TRBV3-1 (or the pseudogene TRBV3-2) and J is TRBJ2-3, with 12 nucleotides matching TRBD2. After removal of 1 base from V and 2 bases from J, the junction contained 1 base not matched to a gene. Germline lookup yields CDR1 LGHDT and CDR2 YNNKEL (reference sequence). This CDR3 spans 16 amino acids. The CDR3 loop reads CASSQGTSGITDTQYF. CDR3 DNA sequence: TGTGCCAGCAGCCAAGGGACTAGCGGGATCACAGATACGCAGTATTTT.

CDR3 in amino acids: CASSLGAGGGNTGELFF. CDR3 DNA: TGTGCCAGCAGCTTGGGTGCGGGAGGGGGGAACACCGGGGAGCTGTTTTTT. This chain links TRBV5-4 with TRBJ2-2; TRBD2 matches at 9 bases. The CDR3 sequence is 17 residues long. Germline values: CDR1 SGHNT, CDR2 YYREEE (reference sequence). Germline trimming cut 0 bases from V and 1 base from J; bases unmatched to any gene: 4.

This clone was detected once. CDR3 in amino acids: CASGGGNYGYTF. CDR3 bases: TGTGCCAGCGGCGGGGGTAACTATGGCTACACCTTC. The chain recombines TRBV28 with TRBJ1-2; possible D gene TRBD1, 5 bases. The CDR3 sequence is 12 residues long. Germline V gene data show CDR1 as MDHEN and CDR2 as SYDVKM. The germline V and J ends were trimmed by 8 bases and 1 base, with 8 bases remaining between them.

This clone was seen only once. The genes are TRBV19 and TRBJ2-3; 8 nucleotides align to TRBD1. Per germline, CDR1 LNHDA and CDR2 SQIVND (reference sequence). The J segment lost 0 bases and the V segment lost 5 bases, leaving 10 bases of the junction unmatched. The CDR3 is made up of 17 amino acids. The CDR3 sequence: CASSARRGQASTDTQYF. CDR3 in DNA: TGTGCCAGTAGTGCACGCCGGGGACAGGCTAGCACAGATACGCAGTATTTT.

The chain has TRBV9 and TRBJ2-5; possibly TRBD1 for D (7 bases). CDR1 and CDR2 (germline): SGDLS, YYNGEE. The CDR3 length is 15 residues. Deletions cut 4 bases from V and 4 bases from J, with 17 bases between. The chain's CDR3 is CASSSQGGRGETQYF. The CDR3 nucleotides read TGTGCCAGCAGCTCCCAGGGGGGACGGGGAGAGACCCAGTACTTC.

The chain is built from TRBV5-1 and TRBJ2-7; TRBD1 aligns across 7 bases. The V segment lost 0 bases and the J segment 4 bases; nucleotides outside the gene matches: 4. The CDR3 length is 14 residues. The germline V gene encodes CDR1 SGHRS and CDR2 YFSETQ. The CDR3 nucleotides read TGCGCCAGCAGCTTGGACAGGGGAATGTACGAGCAGTACTTC. It is translated as CASSLDRGMYEQYF.

The chain joins TRBV5-6 to TRBJ2-5; tentative D call: TRBD2 (5 bases). This CDR3 region has 13 residues. Trimming took 2 bases from V and 1 from J, leaving 6 bases between them. Germline values: CDR1 SGHDT, CDR2 YYEEEE. The DNA for the CDR3 is TGTGCCAGCAGCTTCGGGATCCAAGAGACCCAGTACTTC. This gives the protein CASSFGIQETQYF.

This clone was observed a few times. The chain couples TRBV4-2 to TRBJ2-2, with TRBD2 matching over 7 bases. The length of the CDR3 is 17 residues. V trimming: 0 bases; J trimming: 8 bases; junction bases outside the gene matches: 12. Germline V gene sequence: CDR1 LGHNA, CDR2 YNFKEQ. This CDR3 is CASSQDPAGRRVGELFF. The CDR3 coding sequence is TGTGCCAGCAGCCAAGATCCAGCGGGGCGACGAGTGGGGGAGCTGTTTTTT.

The J gene is TRBJ2-4, the V gene TRBV7-2; possibly TRBD1 for D (6 bases). Trimming took off 5 bases at V and 5 bases at J, with 25 bases between the two ends. The germline CDR1 and CDR2 sequences are SGHTA and FQGNSA. CDR3 length: 18 residues. CDR3 amino acids: CASSARSGEGDPENIQYF. The CDR3 DNA reads TGTGCCAGCAGCGCACGTTCAGGCGAGGGGGACCCGGAAAACATTCAGTACTTC.